What follows describes a single T cell receptor (beta chain). Random hexamers were used to reverse transcribe 0.5 to 1 ug of RNA. One entry per CDR3 protein, called by TCRdb with MiXCR from the immunoSEQ multiplex PCR reads. The table has about 210,000 distinct CDR3 sequences, about 95% seen once. This specimen comes from a study of CD8 T cells in Susac syndrome. The V end was cut by 7 bases, the J end by 5 bases, with 20 bases between. The CDR3 runs to 14 residues. Germline V gene lookup returns CDR1 DFQATT and CDR2 SNEGSKA (reference sequence). FACS was used to enrich TEMRA cells, whereas the CD8+ and CD4+ T cells were obtained by negative isolation.

The sequence came from a human donor with multiple sclerosis. The specimen was CD4+ T cells from PBMCs. This sequence joins TRBV20-1 and TRBJ1-2; a weak D match, TRBD1 (6 bases). DNA of the CDR3: TGCAGTGTGGAAACAGGGTCGGCACGGTATGGCTACACCTTC. Amino acid sequence: CSVETGSARYGYTF.